This TCR beta chain was sequenced for a study of T cells in Graves' hyperthyroidism and ophthalmopathy (dated by TCRdb to between 2019 and 2020). With regard to the full study: Peripheral blood samples were taken at the time of initial diagnosis, prior to any treatment. The 100 or so discovery patients were randomly divided into training and test sets at a 7:3 ratio. After blood sampling, hyperthyroidism patients were treated with methimazole at a starting dose of 30 mg daily, and ophthalmopathy patients were treated with high-dose intravenous methylprednisolone. A discovery cohort of about 100 patients, roughly 45 with Graves' ophthalmopathy and approximately 57 with stable Graves' hyperthyroidism, was used to find distinguishing TCR V-J signatures. The paper describes TCR Vbeta CDR3 sequencing of around 130 peripheral blood samples, made up of approximately 40 ophthalmopathy patients, 70 to 80 hyperthyroidism patients and roughly 17 progressor patients. Prospective prediction of ophthalmopathy was tested in an independent validation cohort consisting of about 20 hyperthyroidism patients and over 15 patients who later progressed to ophthalmopathy. In more than five Graves' hyperthyroidism patients, the study also compared T-cell repertoires from thyroid tissue with T-cell repertoires from blood. Overall results and qualifications from the work: Most expanded thyroid clonotypes (frequency above 0.001) were also detected in blood, suggesting blood repertoires may reflect thyroid immune responses. Sample size was not statistically predetermined, and blinding of investigators to group allocation was not performed. A 13 V-J signature model separated ophthalmopathy from stable hyperthyroidism, with about 90% sensitivity and about 81% specificity in cross-validation and 80%/75% in testing. In validation, the model predicted progression to ophthalmopathy a median of around six months before onset, with roughly 70% sensitivity and about 72% specificity.

From cysteine to phenylalanine, the CDR3 is 14 amino acids long. Of all the DNA, just the CDR3 is kept, 42 bases in frame from base 1. V is shortened by 6 bases, J by 1 base, and the region joining them spans 12 bases. CDR1 is given as SGHAT and CDR2 as FQNNGV, both from the germline V gene. The TCR beta CDR3 regions were amplified from RNA transcripts. The TCR CDR3 was subjected to a first round of RT-PCR using the HTBI primer set and the Qiagen OneStep RT-PCR kit. Libraries were constructed in a second round of multiplex PCR, after which size selection and purification were performed. The libraries were sequenced on an Illumina HiSeq2000 using paired-end 100 bp reads. Concerning the study's data processing: SOAPnuke was used to process the raw data, throwing out any read that contained adapters or uncalled bases, had a mean Phred below 15, or lacked an exact constant-primer or identifier match. COPE v1.2.5 was used to merge high-quality paired reads, and clonotypes were defined as unique nucleotide sequences. MiTCR v1.1 was used to align the clonotypes against IMGT TRBV, TRBD and TRBJ reference segments. The analysis included only V-J combinations with a frequency above 0.0001, which together covered around 99% of the repertoires. A TCS score was defined as the ratio between F50 (clonal expansion) and ExV (chaos), using BLOSUM62-based TCRdist between CDR3 peptides within each V-J. Welch's t-statistics and random forest reduced 514 V-J features to roughly 13, which were used in a naive Bayes classifier (R e1071). TCRdb redid the processing of the public reads, applying fastp at Q25 and MiXCR, and retained in-frame beta chains. Every entry covers one CDR3 protein and lists the most common genes and DNA from its rows. Here the V and J calls rest on TCRdb's processing, not on the authors' analysis. Present in this sample are 300,000 to 450,000 distinct CDR3 sequences, more than 13% of which were seen just once. The ten largest clones capture approximately 32% of the sample.

This clonotype came up many times. Its antigen has not been determined. Base qualities are not provided; no much larger clone lies one nucleotide away. Stable Graves' hyperthyroidism was defined as no progression to ophthalmopathy during 18 months of follow-up. The hyperthyroidism patients were between 18 and 65 years old and newly diagnosed, with a disease duration of less than 2 months. Exclusion was applied to patients with uncontrolled infections, other autoimmune diseases, pregnancy or lactation. Diagnoses were established on the basis of clinical symptoms, serum thyroxine and TRAb, thyroid ultrasound, and orbital computed tomography. Ficoll-Paque density gradient centrifugation was used to isolate PBMCs from 8.5 to 10 ml of fresh peripheral blood. Trizol reagent was used to extract total RNA, and RNA quality was then checked on an Agilent 2100 Bioanalyzer.

Recombination connected TRBV11-2 to TRBJ1-1; the D segment cannot be called with confidence. Material for sequencing was blood. The TCR sequence derives from a woman aged 30 to 39 with Graves' hyperthyroidism. The CDR3 protein sequence reads: CASSYSSSNTEAFF. The base sequence is TGTGCCAGCAGTTACTCCTCTTCGAACACTGAAGCTTTCTTT.